The 12 T cell receptor beta chains listed next were all sequenced from one sample in a study of T-cell reconstitution after alpha-beta-depleted transplantation in children. Preparing the TCRbeta library involved the use of unique molecular identifiers. TCRdb fed the PCR reads into MiXCR, producing one record per CDR3 protein. This sample has about 1,000,000 distinct CDR3 sequences, with roughly 29% found just once. The specimen was PBMCs, mostly from graft donor cells, collected 360 days after TCRalphabeta/CD19-depleted stem cell transplant. The receptors here all came from a boy younger than two who had a stem cell transplant for SCID, so the T cells may come from the graft donor.

This clonotype was seen more than once but under ten times. The chain joins TRBV18 to TRBJ1-1, with D perhaps TRBD1 (6 bases). The CDR3 length is 16 residues. Deletions cut 6 bases from V and 2 bases from J, with 19 bases between. In germline, CDR1 is KGHSH, CDR2 LQKENI. CDR3 loop: CASSPQGPRGNTEAFF. The CDR3, as DNA: TGTGCCAGCTCCCCCCAAGGGCCCAGGGGAAACACTGAAGCTTTCTTT.

The rearrangement joins TRBV3-1 to TRBJ2-1; weak D call: TRBD1 (5 bases). Between the trimmed V and J ends, which lost 4 bases and 4 bases, there was a span of 20 bases. CDR1 is LGHDT, CDR2 YNNKEL, per germline (reference sequence). The CDR3 totals 17 residues. The CDR3, as DNA: TGTGCCAGCAGCCCAGTGGCCCTGGTTAGGGGATACAATGAGCAGTTCTTC. This sequence encodes CASSPVALVRGYNEQFF.

This clonotype was detected only a few times. CDR3 sequence (DNA): TGTGCCAGCAGTTCCGGACTAGCGGGGGCGTCAAACAATGAGCAGTTCTTC. Translation: CASSSGLAGASNNEQFF. This chain links TRBV28 with TRBJ2-1; 13 nucleotides match TRBD2. Trimming removed 4 bases from V and 5 bases from J; junction bases left unmatched: 8. Germline V gene sequence: CDR1 MDHEN, CDR2 SYDVKM. The CDR3 extends over 17 amino acids.

This clonotype was seen a handful of times. This sequence joins TRBV20-1 and TRBJ1-4, with 7 bases lining up with TRBD1. This CDR3 has 15 residues. Losses at the gene ends were 0 bases for V and 6 bases for J; bases not matched to a gene: 7. In germline, CDR1 is DFQATT, CDR2 SNEGSKA (reference sequence). The CDR3 reads CSARDPTGRDEKLFF. As DNA, the CDR3 is TGCAGTGCTAGAGATCCGACAGGGCGGGATGAAAAACTGTTTTTT.

CDR3 nucleotide sequence: TGTGCCAGCAGTTTCGTGGGCCCGGGACTGAAAACGCAGTATTTT. Translating it yields CASSFVGPGLKTQYF. This rearrangement joins TRBV28 to TRBJ2-3, with D possibly being TRBD2 (6 bases). CDR3 size: 15 residues. V lost 3 bases, J lost 9 bases, and 19 bases lay in between. The germline V gene has CDR1 MDHEN and CDR2 SYDVKM.

The genes are TRBV5-1 and TRBJ2-7; D is perhaps TRBD1 (6 bases). V lost 4 bases and J lost 6, with 20 bases in between. The germline gives CDR1 SGHRS, CDR2 YFSETQ. The CDR3 spans 15 residues. CDR3: CASSNGQLLEGEQYF. DNA of the CDR3: TGCGCCAGCAGCAACGGACAGCTGCTTGAGGGCGAGCAGTACTTC.

The chain links TRBV4-1 to TRBJ2-7; D is unclear. Trimming cost V 0 bases and J 3 bases, with 12 bases left between them. This CDR3 has 15 amino acids. The V gene's germline CDR1 is MGHRA and CDR2 YSYEKL. CDR3 sequence reads: CASSQDGRWRYEQYF. CDR3 coding DNA: TGCGCCAGCAGCCAAGACGGACGGTGGCGCTACGAGCAGTACTTC.

This clonotype came up once. This chain uses TRBV5-4 with TRBJ2-5, with D possibly called TRBD1 or TRBD2 (5 bases each). There are 16 residues in the CDR3. Germline V gene data show CDR1 as SGHNT and CDR2 as YYREEE (reference sequence). V shed 3 bases and J shed 2 bases, with 17 bases lying between them. Here the CDR3 reads CASSSGTAREQETQYF. The DNA for the CDR3 is TGTGCCAGCAGCTCCGGGACGGCCCGTGAACAAGAGACCCAGTACTTC.

A few counts support this clonotype. The V and J genes are TRBV6-5 and TRBJ2-7; D uncertain. The CDR3 spans 12 residues. V gave up 0 bases and J gave up 13 bases, with 13 bases separating them. Germline values: CDR1 MNHEY, CDR2 SVGAGI. DNA for the CDR3: TGTGCCAGCAGTTACTCGAGGCAGACACTCTACTTC. The encoded protein is CASSYSRQTLYF.

Only a few counts were recorded for this clonotype. This chain joins TRBV4-2 and TRBJ2-4, with no clear D. The V and J ends lost 1 base and 3 bases respectively, with 22 bases between them. The CDR3 spans 19 residues. Looked up from germline, CDR1 is LGHNA and CDR2 is YNFKEQ. The CDR3 nucleotides read TGTGCCAGCAGCCAAGTACCGGTTTATAGGGCAAAGGACAAAAACATTCAGTACTTC. This translates into CASSQVPVYRAKDKNIQYF.

A few counts support this clonotype. The chain carries TRBV12-3 or TRBV12-4 and TRBJ1-2; D is ambiguous. The CDR3 loop spans 12 amino acids. V dropped 3 bases and J dropped 7 bases, with 9 bases sitting between them. DNA for the CDR3: TGTGCCAGCAGTTTTAGAGGACCTGGCTACACCTTC. Amino acids: CASSFRGPGYTF.

V and J are TRBV12-3 or TRBV12-4 and TRBJ2-7; 8 positions agree with TRBD1. V trimming: 1 base; J trimming: 2 bases; junction bases outside the gene matches: 10. The CDR3 contains 17 residues. The CDR3 DNA is TGTGCCAGCAGTTTAGAGGTAACAGGGGGGACGGCCTACGAGCAGTACTTC. Translated, it gives CASSLEVTGGTAYEQYF.